The clone carrying this TCR beta chain was detected only a few times. Its antigen is undetermined. Each donor's blood draw was roughly 10 milliliters of peripheral blood. Per-sample yields of isolated PBMCs were at least 6 million. These data come from a study of blood T cells in healthy people across ages. Whole-study findings and limits: Across the age range, TCR beta diversity per million T cells fell in a roughly linear way.

The CDR3 is 16 amino acids. The V and J ends lost 1 base and 3 bases, in that order; junction bases with no gene match: 9. Germline V gives CDR1 MDHEN, CDR2 SYDVKM. For the second PCR, which ran for about 6 to 11 cycles, a sample-barcoded 5' primer and a J-beta primer mix were used. All samples yielded 2.5 million or more CDR3-containing paired-end reads. From the 5' RACE reads, TCRdb called clonotypes with MiXCR, one entry per CDR3 protein. Of about 1.8 million distinct CDR3 sequences listed, just under 50% are singletons. The chain couples TRBV28 to TRBJ2-7, with 7 bases identical to TRBD1. The origin of this receptor is a woman aged 40-49 years in good health. Sequenced input: blood. The CDR3 loop is CASSLYRQGYSYEQYF. CDR3 nucleotides: TGTGCCAGCAGTTTATACCGACAGGGATACAGCTACGAGCAGTACTTC.